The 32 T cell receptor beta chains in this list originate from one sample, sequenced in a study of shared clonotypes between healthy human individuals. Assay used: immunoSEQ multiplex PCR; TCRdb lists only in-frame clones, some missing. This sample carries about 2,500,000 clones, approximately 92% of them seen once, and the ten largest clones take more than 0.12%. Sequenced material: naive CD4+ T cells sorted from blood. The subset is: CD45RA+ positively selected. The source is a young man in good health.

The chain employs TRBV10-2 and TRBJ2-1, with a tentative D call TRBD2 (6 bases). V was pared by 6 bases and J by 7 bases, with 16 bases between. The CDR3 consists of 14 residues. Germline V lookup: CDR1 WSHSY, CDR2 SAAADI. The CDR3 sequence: CASRTSGAGNEQFF. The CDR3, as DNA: TGCGCCAGCAGAACGTCTGGGGCGGGGAATGAGCAGTTCTTC.

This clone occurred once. The CDR3 DNA reads TGCGCCAGCAGTGAGTCGACATTATCCTACGAGCAGTACTTC. Translation: CASSESTLSYEQYF. The V and J genes are TRBV10-2 and TRBJ2-7; D is unresolved. The germline gives CDR1 WSHSY, CDR2 SAAADI. The CDR3 is 14 residues long. V lost 0 bases to trimming and J lost 1 base, with 7 bases between them.

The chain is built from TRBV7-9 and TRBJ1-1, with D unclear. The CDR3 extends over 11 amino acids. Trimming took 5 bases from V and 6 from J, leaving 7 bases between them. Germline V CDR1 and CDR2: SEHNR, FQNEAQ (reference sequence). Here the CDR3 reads CASSPRPEAFF. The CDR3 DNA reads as TGTGCCAGCAGCCCCCGTCCTGAAGCTTTCTTT.

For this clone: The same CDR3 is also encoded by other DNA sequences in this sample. CDR3 DNA sequence: TGTGCCAGTAGTATACGGACGGCGAATGAAAAACTGTTTTTT. Amino acid sequence: CASSIRTANEKLFF. This chain connects TRBV19 to TRBJ1-4; the D is unclear. CDR1 and CDR2 (germline): LNHDA, SQIVND (reference sequence). V dropped 2 bases and J dropped 5 bases, with 9 bases sitting between them. The CDR3 length is 14 residues.

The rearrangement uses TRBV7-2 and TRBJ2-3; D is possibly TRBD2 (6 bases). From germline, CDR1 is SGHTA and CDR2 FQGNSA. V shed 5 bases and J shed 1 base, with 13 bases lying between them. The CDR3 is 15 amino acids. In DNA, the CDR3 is TGTGCCAGCAGCGATAGCGGATTACGCACAGATACGCAGTATTTT. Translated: CASSDSGLRTDTQYF.

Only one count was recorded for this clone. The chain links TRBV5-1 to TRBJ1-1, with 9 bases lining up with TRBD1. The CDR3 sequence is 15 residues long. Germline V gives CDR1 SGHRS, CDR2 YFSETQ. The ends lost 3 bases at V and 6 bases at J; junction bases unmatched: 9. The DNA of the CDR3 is TGCGCCAGCAGCTCCAATCCGGGACAGGGAGCTGAAGCTTTCTTT. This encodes CASSSNPGQGAEAFF.

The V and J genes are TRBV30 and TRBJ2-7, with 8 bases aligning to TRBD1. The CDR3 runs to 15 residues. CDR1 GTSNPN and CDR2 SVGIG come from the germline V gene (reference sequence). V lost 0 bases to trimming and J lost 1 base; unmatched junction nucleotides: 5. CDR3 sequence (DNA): TGTGCCTGGAGTGTAGGGGACAGGACATCCTACGAGCAGTACTTC. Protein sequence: CAWSVGDRTSYEQYF.

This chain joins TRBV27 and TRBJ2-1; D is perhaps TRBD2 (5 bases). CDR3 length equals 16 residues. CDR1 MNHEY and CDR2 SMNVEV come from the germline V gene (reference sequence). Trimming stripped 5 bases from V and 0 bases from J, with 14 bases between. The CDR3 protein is CASSTLARFSYNEQFF. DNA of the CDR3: TGTGCCAGCAGTACTTTAGCGAGGTTCTCCTACAATGAGCAGTTCTTC.

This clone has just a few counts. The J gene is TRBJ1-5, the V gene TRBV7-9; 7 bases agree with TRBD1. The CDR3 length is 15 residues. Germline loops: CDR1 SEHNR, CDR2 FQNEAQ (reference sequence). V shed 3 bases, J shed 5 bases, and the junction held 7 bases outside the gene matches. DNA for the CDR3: TGTGCCAGCAGCTTCGGCCAGGGGGACGATCAGCCCCAGCATTTT. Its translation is CASSFGQGDDQPQHF.

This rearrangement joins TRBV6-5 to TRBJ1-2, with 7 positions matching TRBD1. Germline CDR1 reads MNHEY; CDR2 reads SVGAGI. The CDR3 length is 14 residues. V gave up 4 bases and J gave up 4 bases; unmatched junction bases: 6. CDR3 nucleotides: TGTGCCAGCAGTTCTCCTGACAGGGCCTATGGCTACACCTTC. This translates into CASSSPDRAYGYTF.

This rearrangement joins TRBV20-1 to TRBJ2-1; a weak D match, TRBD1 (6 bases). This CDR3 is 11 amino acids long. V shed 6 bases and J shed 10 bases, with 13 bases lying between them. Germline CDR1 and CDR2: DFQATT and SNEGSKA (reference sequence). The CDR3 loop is CSAEQGLEQFF. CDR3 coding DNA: TGCAGTGCGGAACAGGGTTTGGAGCAGTTCTTC.

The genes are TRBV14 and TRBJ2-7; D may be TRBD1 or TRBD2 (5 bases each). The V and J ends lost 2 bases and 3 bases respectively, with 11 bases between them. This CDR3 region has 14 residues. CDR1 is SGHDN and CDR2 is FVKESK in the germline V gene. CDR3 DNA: TGTGCCAGCAGCCAATTCAGGGAGAACTACGAGCAGTACTTC. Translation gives CASSQFRENYEQYF.

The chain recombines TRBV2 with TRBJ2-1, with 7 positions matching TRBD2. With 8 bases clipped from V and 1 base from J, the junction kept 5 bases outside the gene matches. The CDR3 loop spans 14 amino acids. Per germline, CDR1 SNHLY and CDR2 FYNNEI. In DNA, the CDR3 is TGTGCCAGCCGGGAGGCCCCGTCCTACAATGAGCAGTTCTTC. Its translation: CASREAPSYNEQFF.

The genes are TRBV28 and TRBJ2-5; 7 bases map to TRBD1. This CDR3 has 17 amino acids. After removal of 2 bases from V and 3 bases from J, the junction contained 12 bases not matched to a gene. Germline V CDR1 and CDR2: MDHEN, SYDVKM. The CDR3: CASSLLAGQVREETQYF. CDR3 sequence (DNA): TGTGCCAGCAGTTTACTGGCTGGACAGGTTAGGGAAGAGACCCAGTACTTC.

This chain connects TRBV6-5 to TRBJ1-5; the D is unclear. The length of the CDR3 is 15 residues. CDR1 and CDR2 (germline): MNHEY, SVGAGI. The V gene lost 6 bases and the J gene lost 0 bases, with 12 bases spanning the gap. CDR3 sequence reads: CASRPSYDSNQPQHF. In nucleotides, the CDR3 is TGTGCCAGCAGACCGTCATACGATAGCAATCAGCCCCAGCATTTT.

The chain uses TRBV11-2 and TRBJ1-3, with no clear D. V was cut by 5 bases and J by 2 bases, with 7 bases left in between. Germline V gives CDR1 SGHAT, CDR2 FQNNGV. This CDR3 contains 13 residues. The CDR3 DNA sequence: TGTGCCAGCAGCGTCGACACTGGAAACACCATATATTTT. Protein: CASSVDTGNTIYF.

The CDR3 DNA is TGTGCCAGCAGCTTGATTCCCGGGACAGGAGGGCGAGGTGGGCAGTACTTC. This encodes CASSLIPGTGGRGGQYF. V is TRBV7-2 and J is TRBJ2-7; 8 bases are shared with TRBD1. Germline V gives CDR1 SGHTA, CDR2 FQGNSA. This CDR3 has 17 residues. V lost 3 bases and J lost 9; bases outside the gene matches: 19.

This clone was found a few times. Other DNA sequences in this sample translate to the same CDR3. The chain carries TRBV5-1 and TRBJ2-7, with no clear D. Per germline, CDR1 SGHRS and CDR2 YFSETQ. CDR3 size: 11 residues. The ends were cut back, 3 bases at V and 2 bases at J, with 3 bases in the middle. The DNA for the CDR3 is TGCGCCAGCAGCTCTGCCTACGAGCAGTACTTC. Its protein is CASSSAYEQYF.

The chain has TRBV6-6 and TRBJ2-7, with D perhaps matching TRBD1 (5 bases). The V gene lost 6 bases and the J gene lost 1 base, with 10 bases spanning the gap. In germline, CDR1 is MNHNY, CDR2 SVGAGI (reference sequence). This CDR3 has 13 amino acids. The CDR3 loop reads CASSPDNSYEQYF. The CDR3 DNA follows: TGTGCCAGCAGCCCGGACAATTCCTACGAGCAGTACTTC.

The CDR3 loop reads CASSSLDRRSSYEQYF. DNA for the CDR3: TGTGCCAGCAGCTCCCTTGACAGGAGGAGCTCCTACGAGCAGTACTTC. The chain has TRBV5-4 and TRBJ2-7; tentatively, D is TRBD1 (6 bases). This CDR3 is 16 amino acids long. Looked up from germline, CDR1 is SGHNT and CDR2 is YYREEE (reference sequence). V lost 3 bases, J lost 0 bases, and 16 bases lay in between.

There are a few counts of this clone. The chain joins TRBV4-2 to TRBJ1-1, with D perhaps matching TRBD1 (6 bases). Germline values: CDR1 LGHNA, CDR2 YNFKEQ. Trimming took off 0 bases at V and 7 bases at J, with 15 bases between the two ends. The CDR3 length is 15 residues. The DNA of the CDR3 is TGTGCCAGCAGCCAAGATCAGGGGCGGAGGAGTGAAGCTTTCTTT. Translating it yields CASSQDQGRRSEAFF.

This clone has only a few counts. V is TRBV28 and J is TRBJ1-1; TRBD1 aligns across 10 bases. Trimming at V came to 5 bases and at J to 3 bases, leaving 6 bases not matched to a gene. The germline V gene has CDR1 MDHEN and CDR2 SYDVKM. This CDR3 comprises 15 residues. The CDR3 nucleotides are TGTGCCAGCAGTACCCGACAGGGGGCGTACACTGAAGCTTTCTTT. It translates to CASSTRQGAYTEAFF.

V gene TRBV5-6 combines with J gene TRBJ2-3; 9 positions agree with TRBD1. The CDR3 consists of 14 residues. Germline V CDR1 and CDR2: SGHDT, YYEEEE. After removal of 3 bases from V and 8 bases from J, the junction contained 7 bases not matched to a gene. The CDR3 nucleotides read TGTGCCAGCAGCTCCGGGACAGGGAGAGGTACGCAGTATTTT. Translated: CASSSGTGRGTQYF.

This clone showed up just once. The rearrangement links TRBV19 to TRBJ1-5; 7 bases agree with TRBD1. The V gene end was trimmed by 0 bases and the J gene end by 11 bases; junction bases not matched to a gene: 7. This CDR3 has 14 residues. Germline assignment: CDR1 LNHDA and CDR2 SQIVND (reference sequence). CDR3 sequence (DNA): TGTGCCAGTAGTATAGATGAGGGGGCGTGGGCCCAGCATTTT. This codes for CASSIDEGAWAQHF. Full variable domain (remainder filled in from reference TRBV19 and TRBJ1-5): DGGITQSPKYLFRKEGQNVTLSCEQNLNHDAMYWYRQDPGQGLRLIYYSQIVNDFQKGDIAEGYSVSREKKESFPLTVTSAQKNPTAFYLCASSIDEGAWAQHFGDGTRLSIL.

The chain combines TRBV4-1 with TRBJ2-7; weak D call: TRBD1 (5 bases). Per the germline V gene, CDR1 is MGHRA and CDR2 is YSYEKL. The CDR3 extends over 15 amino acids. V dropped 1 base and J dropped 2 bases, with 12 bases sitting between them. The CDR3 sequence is CASSQARDGAYEQYF. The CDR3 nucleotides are TGCGCCAGCAGCCAAGCCAGGGATGGTGCCTACGAGCAGTACTTC.

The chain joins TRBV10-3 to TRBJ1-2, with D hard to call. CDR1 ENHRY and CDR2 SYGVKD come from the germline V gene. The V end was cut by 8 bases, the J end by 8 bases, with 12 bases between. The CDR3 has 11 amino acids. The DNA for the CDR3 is TGTGCCATCTGGCCGCTATACGGCTACACCTTC. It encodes CAIWPLYGYTF.

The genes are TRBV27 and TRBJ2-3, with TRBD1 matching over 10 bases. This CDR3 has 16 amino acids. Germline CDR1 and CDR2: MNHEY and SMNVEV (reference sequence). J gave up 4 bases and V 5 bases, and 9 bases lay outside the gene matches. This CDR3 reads CASSPYRDRGPDTQYF. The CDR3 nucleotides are TGTGCCAGCAGTCCATACCGGGACAGGGGACCAGATACGCAGTATTTT.

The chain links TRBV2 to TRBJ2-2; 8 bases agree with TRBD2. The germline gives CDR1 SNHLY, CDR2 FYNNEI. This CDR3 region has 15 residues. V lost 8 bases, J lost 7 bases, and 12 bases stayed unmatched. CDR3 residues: CASERQGSGSGELFF. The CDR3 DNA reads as TGTGCCAGCGAGAGGCAGGGAAGCGGGAGCGGGGAGCTGTTTTTT.

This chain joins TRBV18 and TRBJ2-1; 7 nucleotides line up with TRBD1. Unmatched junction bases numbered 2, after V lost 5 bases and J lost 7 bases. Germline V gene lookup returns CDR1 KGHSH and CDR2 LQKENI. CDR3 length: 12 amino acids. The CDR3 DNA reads TGTGCCAGCTCAATACAGGGGAATGAGCAGTTCTTC. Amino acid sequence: CASSIQGNEQFF.

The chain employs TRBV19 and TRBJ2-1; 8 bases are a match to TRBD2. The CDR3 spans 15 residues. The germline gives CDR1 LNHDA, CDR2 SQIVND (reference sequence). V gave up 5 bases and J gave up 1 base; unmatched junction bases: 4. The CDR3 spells CASSQAGGSYNEQFF. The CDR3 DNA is TGTGCCAGTAGTCAGGCGGGGGGTTCCTACAATGAGCAGTTCTTC.

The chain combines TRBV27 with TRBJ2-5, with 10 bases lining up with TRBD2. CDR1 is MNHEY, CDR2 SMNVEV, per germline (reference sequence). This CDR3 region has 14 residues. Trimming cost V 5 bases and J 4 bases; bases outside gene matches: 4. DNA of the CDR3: TGTGCCAGCAGTGCTAGCGGGGGACCAGAGACCCAGTACTTC. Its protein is CASSASGGPETQYF.

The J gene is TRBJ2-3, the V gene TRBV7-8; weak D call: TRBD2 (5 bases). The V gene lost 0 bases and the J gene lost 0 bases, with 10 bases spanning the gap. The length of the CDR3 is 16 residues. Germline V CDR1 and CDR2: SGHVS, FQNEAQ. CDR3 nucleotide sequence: TGTGCCAGCAGCTTAGCGAGGCCGGGGAGCACAGATACGCAGTATTTT. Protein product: CASSLARPGSTDTQYF.